A single sample gave rise to the 2 T cell receptor beta chains below, sequenced in a study of beta chain features in type 1 diabetes. Study conclusions and caveats: All four CD4+ subsets of Type 1 diabetes patients contained TCRB CDR3s that were moderately but significantly shorter.

No antigen has been assigned to these receptors. Isolated RNA was reverse transcribed in full, so expressed TCRB transcripts were sequenced. Sequenced by immunoSEQ multiplex PCR; TCRdb stores in-frame clones only, minus some. The table has about 400,000 clones, roughly 13% seen once; the top ten hold about 0.01%. Sequenced sample: naive CD4+ T cells from blood. Receptor source: a woman aged 18 to 35 with type 1 diabetes.

This clone has a handful of counts. This sequence joins TRBV7-9 and TRBJ2-1, with D possibly being TRBD2 (6 bases). V was clipped by 5 bases and J by 4 bases, with 18 bases between them. The CDR3 is 16 amino acids. Germline-derived CDR1 and CDR2 are SEHNR and FQNEAQ (reference sequence). The CDR3 protein is CASSPGGSGVYNEQFF. The CDR3 nucleotides are TGTGCCAGCAGCCCCGGCGGTAGCGGAGTTTACAATGAGCAGTTCTTC.

In its sample, this clone was seen a few times. This sequence joins TRBV29-1 and TRBJ2-5; 11 positions match TRBD2. The CDR3 has 14 amino acids. Germline CDR1 reads SQVTM; CDR2 reads ANQGSEA. V lost 7 bases and J lost 5; bases outside the gene matches: 9. CDR3 loop: CSASVAGGPETQYF. CDR3 nucleotides: TGCAGCGCCTCAGTAGCGGGGGGGCCCGAGACCCAGTACTTC. Based on the CDR3 plus reference TRBV29-1 and TRBJ2-5, the full variable domain is SAVISQKPSRDICQRGTSLTIQCQVDSQVTMMFWYRQQPGQSLTLIATANQGSEATYESGFVIDKFPISRPNLTFSTLTVSNMSPEDSSIYLCSASVAGGPETQYFGPGTRLLVL.